This record concerns one TCR beta chain sequence. MiXCR, applied by TCRdb to the PCR reads, yields one record per CDR3 protein. In the table there are around 19,000 distinct CDR3 sequences, 46% of which are singletons. The entry originates in a study of esophageal squamous cell carcinoma under preoperative chemotherapy. CDR1 is LNHDA and CDR2 is SQIVND in the germline V gene (reference sequence). Trimming removed 5 bases from V and 1 base from J, with 10 bases in between. The CDR3 consists of 14 residues. The time point denotes: after preoperative PTX-NDP chemotherapy. This material was obtained from a patient given preoperative chemotherapy. This TCR derives from a human donor with esophageal squamous cell carcinoma. The donor label of this sample is uncertain. This chain uses TRBV19 with TRBJ2-3; D is undetermined. CDR3 nucleotides: TGTGCCAGTAGTTTGCTCATTGGCACAGATACGCAGTATTTT. Protein sequence: CASSLLIGTDTQYF.